The TCR beta chain under discussion was sequenced for a study of T-cell memory formation after mild COVID-19. In regard to this clonotype: Its matching antigen is unknown.

Findings of the study overall: Mainly CM and EM harbored the contracting CD4+ clones; mainly EMRA harbored the CD8+ ones. Whereas later expanders leaned CD4+, clones contracting day 15 to 85 showed a balanced CD4/CD8 makeup.

This CDR3 comprises 17 residues. Per germline, CDR1 SGHVS and CDR2 FNYEAQ. V lost 0 bases and J 4 bases, leaving 18 bases between the germline ends. MiXCR, run by TCRdb on the 5' RACE reads, gives a single entry per CDR3 protein. Of around 410,000 distinct CDR3 sequences in the sample, more than 20% are singletons; the top ten hold around 12%. The genes are TRBV7-6 and TRBJ2-5; either TRBD1 or TRBD2 may supply D (6 bases each). Sequencing was carried out using PBMCs or a T cell subset sorted from them (not recorded which). This TCR was recovered from an adult woman who had mild COVID-19 (a few samples of this study predate the infection). Cell type and time point are not known. Written as DNA, the CDR3 is TGTGCCAGCAGCTTAGCGATTTGGGAGGAAGGGGGAGAGACCCAGTACTTC. It translates to CASSLAIWEEGGETQYF. The whole variable domain, filled in from reference TRBV7-6 and TRBJ2-5, reads GAGVSQSPRYKVTKRGQDVALRCDPISGHVSLYWYRQALGQGPEFLTYFNYEAQQDKSGLPNDRFSAERPEGSISTLTIQRTEQRDSAMYRCASSLAIWEEGGETQYFGPGTRLLVL.